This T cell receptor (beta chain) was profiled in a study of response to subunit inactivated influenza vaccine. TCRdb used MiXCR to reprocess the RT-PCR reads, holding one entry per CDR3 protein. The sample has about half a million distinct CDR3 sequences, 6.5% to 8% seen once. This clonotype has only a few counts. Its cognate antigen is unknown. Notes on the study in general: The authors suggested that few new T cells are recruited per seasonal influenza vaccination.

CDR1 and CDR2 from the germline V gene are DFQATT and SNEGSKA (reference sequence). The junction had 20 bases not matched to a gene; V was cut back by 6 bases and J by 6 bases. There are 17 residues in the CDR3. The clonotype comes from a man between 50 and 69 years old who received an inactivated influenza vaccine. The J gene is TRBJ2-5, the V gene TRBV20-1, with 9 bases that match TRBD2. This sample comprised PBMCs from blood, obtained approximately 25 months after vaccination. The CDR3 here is CSANRLWAGGPTKTQYF. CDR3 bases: TGCAGTGCCAACCGGTTGTGGGCGGGAGGGCCGACGAAGACCCAGTACTTC.